This T cell receptor beta chain was captured in a study of blood T cell repertoires in COVID-19. Across the whole study: Samples came from the United States, Italy and Spain, spanning acute and convalescent COVID-19. Nucleic acid was either cDNA or gDNA, and it came from T cells, B-cell-depleted T cells, or PBMCs.

CDR1 and CDR2 (germline): MDHEN, SYDVKM. The CDR3 extends over 11 amino acids. The ends were cut back, 6 bases at V and 7 bases at J, with 9 bases in the middle. Seattle patients were enrolled during active infection and followed longitudinally. Per the original methods: Reference gene primers were amplified, and this amplification served to estimate nucleated cell counts. Produced via immunoSEQ multiplex PCR; TCRdb's table is partial and in-frame only. Clone size and the V and J calls come from that table; the DNA yielded D and trimming. The sample consists of 87,000 or so clones, roughly 88% of them appearing once.

The rearrangement uses TRBV28 and TRBJ1-2; D gene uncertain. This receptor was taken from a man aged 18 to 30 with COVID-19, enrolled during active disease. Sequencing was done on a sample of peripheral blood. CDR3 sequence: CASSREGGYTF. DNA for the CDR3: TGTGCCAGCAGCCGGGAGGGTGGCTACACCTTC.